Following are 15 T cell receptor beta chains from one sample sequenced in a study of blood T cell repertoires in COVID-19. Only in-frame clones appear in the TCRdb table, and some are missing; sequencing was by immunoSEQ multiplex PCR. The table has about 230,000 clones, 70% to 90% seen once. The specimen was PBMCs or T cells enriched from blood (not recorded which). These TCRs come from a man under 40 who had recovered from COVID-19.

CDR3 bases: TGTGCCAGCAGCTCAAGGACAGGGGCCTGGAATGAGCAGTTCTTC. This codes for CASSSRTGAWNEQFF. The chain has TRBV7-2 and TRBJ2-1; 9 bases map to TRBD1. V lost 4 bases, J lost 7 bases, and 8 bases stayed unmatched. Germline CDR1 SGHTA, CDR2 FQGNSA. CDR3 size: 15 residues.

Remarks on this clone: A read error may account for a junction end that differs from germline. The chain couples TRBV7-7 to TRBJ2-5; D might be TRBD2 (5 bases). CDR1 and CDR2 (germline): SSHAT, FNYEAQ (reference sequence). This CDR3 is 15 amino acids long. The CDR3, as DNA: TGTGCTAGCAGCTTAGCCCCGACTAAACCGGAGACCCAGTACTTC. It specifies CASSLAPTKPETQYF.

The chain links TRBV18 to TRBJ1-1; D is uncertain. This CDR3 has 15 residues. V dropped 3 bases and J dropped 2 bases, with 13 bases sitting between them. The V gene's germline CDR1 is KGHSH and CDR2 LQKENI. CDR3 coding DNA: TGTGCCAGCTCACCTGCAGTCTTACGTAACACTGAAGCTTTCTTT. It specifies CASSPAVLRNTEAFF.

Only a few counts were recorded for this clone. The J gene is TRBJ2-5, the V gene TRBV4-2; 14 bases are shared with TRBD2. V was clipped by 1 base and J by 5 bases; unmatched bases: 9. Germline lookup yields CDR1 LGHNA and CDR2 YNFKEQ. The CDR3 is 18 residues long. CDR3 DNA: TGTGCCAGCAGCCAAGGGCCAGGGACTAGCGGGAGCGGGGAGACCCAGTACTTC. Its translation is CASSQGPGTSGSGETQYF.

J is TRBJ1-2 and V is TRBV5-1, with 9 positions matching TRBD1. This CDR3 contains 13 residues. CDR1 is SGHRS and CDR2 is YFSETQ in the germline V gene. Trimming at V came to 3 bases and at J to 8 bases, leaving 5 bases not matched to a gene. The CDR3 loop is CASSWGQGGGYTF. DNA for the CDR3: TGCGCCAGCAGCTGGGGACAGGGCGGGGGCTACACCTTC.

CDR3 amino acids: CAWSENMEQPQHF. CDR3 nucleotide sequence: TGTGCCTGGAGCGAAAATATGGAGCAGCCCCAGCATTTT. V and J are TRBV30 and TRBJ1-5, with D unresolved. In germline, CDR1 is GTSNPN, CDR2 SVGIG (reference sequence). The V and J ends lost 3 bases and 7 bases respectively, with 13 bases between them. The CDR3 consists of 13 residues. Using reference TRBV30 and TRBJ1-5 for the parts outside the CDR3, the full variable domain is SQTIHQWPATLVQPVGSPLSLECTVEGTSNPNLYWYRQAAGRGLQLLFYSVGIGQISSEVPQNLSASRPQDRQFILSSKKLLLSDSGFYLCAWSENMEQPQHFGDGTRLSIL.

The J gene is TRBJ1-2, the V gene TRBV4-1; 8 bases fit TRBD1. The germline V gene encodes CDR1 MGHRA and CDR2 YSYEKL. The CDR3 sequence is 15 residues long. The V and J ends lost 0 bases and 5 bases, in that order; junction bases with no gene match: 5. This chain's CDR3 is CASSQEWTGSYGYTF. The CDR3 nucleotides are TGCGCCAGCAGCCAAGAATGGACAGGGAGTTATGGCTACACCTTC.

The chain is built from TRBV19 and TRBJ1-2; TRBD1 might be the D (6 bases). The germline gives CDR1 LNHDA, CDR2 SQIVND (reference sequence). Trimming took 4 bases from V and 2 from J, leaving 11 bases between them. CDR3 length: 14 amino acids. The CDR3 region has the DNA TGTGCCAGTAGTACCCCAACAGGGAACTATGGCTACACCTTC. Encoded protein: CASSTPTGNYGYTF.

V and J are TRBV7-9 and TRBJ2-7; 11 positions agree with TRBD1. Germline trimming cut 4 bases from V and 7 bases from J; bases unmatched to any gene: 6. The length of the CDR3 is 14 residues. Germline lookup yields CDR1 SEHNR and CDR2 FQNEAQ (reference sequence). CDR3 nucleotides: TGTGCCAGCAGCTCCGGACAGGGGGCGGGGGAGCAGTACTTC. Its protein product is CASSSGQGAGEQYF.

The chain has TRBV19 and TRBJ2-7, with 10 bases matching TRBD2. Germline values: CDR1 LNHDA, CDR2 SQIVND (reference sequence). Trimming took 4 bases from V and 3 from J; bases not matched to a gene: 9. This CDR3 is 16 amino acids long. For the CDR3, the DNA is TGTGCCAGTAGTAAATATGGACTAGCGGAGAACTACGAGCAGTACTTC. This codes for CASSKYGLAENYEQYF.

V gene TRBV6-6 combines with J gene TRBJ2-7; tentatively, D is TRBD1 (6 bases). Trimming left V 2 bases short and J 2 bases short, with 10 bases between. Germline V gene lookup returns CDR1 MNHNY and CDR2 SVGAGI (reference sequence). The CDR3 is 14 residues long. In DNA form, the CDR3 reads TGTGCCAGCAGTTACCGGGACAAGGCCTACGAGCAGTACTTC. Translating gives CASSYRDKAYEQYF.

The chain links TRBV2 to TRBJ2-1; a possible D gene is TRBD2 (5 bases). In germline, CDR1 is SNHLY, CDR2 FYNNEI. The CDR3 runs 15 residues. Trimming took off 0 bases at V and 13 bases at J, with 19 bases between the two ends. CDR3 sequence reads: CASSEADALGLNQFF. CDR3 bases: TGTGCCAGCAGTGAAGCGGATGCACTAGGGCTAAACCAGTTCTTC.

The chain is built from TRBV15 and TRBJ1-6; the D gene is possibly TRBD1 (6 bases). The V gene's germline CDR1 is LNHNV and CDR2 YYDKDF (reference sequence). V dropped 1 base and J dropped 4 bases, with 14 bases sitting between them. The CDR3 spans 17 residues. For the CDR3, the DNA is TGTGCCACCAGCAGAGGGACAGCACTTAATTATAATTCACCCCTCCACTTT. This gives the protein CATSRGTALNYNSPLHF.

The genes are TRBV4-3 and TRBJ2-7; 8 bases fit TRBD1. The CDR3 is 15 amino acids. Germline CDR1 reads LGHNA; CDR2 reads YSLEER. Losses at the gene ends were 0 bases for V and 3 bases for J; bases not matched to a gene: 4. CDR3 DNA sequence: TGCGCCAGCAGCCAAGATTGGACAGGGCACTACGAGCAGTACTTC. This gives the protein CASSQDWTGHYEQYF.

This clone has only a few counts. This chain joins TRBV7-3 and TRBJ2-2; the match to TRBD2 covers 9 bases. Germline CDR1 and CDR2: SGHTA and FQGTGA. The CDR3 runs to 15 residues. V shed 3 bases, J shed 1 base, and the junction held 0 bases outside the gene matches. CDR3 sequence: CASSFSGGNTGELFF. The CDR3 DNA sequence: TGTGCCAGCAGCTTTAGCGGGGGGAACACCGGGGAGCTGTTTTTT.